This T cell receptor (beta chain) is drawn from a study of shared clonotypes between healthy human individuals (TCRdb year 2020). In the study overall: A couple of women and a few men aged 18 to 49 years were included in the cohort. To estimate repertoire size and how much clonotypes are shared between individuals, the study performed deep sequencing of blood TCR repertoires from roughly five healthy adults. Between about 0.9 and 10 billion PBMCs per donor were obtained by leukapheresis. Libraries were prepared and TCR repertoires were sequenced by different laboratories using diverse techniques, in order to increase sequencing depth and limit assay-specific biases. Overall results and qualifications from the work: Based on pairwise subsampling, the degree of clonotype sharing among donors was expected to be affected by sequencing depth. The small number of donors limited the genetic and exposure-history diversity represented. Sampling was limited to blood, and TCR repertoires in tissue likely differ from TCR repertoires in blood.

V loses 10 bases at its end and J loses 10 bases; junction bases beyond the gene matches: 7. Taken from cysteine to phenylalanine, the CDR3 has 13 residues. The entry retains the CDR3 DNA only, 39 bases that are in frame from base 1. Taken from the germline V gene, the CDR1 and CDR2 loops are ENHRY and SYGVKD. Using the deep immunoSEQ assay, TCR CDR3 regions were amplified from genomic DNA by multiplex PCR. Extracted genomic DNA from each cell subset was spread evenly across all wells of several immunoSEQ 96-well plates, with each plate serving as a replicate. For unsorted PBMC, each replicate PCR was loaded with about 300 ng genomic DNA, equivalent to tens of thousands of T cell genomes. Ten immunoSEQ deep assay plates were used to sequence the unsorted PBMC genomic DNA. Purified libraries were measured with a Qubit 3.0 fluorometer, size-checked on a Bioanalyzer 2100, and measured again with the KAPA Library Quantification kit. A separate single-read 150-cycle Illumina NextSeq 550 flow cell was used to sequence each immunoSEQ 96-well plate. Regarding the original processing steps: Because the immunoSEQ output held only junctional sequences and lacked quality scores, the filtering could not match the filtering applied to full-length reads. Sequences were annotated with PyIR, a Python wrapper for IgBLAST v1.9, using IMGT germline references to assign V/J genes and CDR3. Reads were removed for weak V/J assignments (E-value above 1e-6), missing CDR3, stop codons, out-of-frame junctions, or ambiguous translated residues. V3J clonotypes were defined as sequences sharing an identical inferred V gene, J gene, and CDR3 amino acid sequence. The percentage overlap between two repertoires was calculated by dividing the number of shared unique clonotypes by the size of the smaller repertoire. RTK rarefaction, the Chao1 estimator, and Recon v2.1 estimates of unobserved clonotypes were used to assess repertoire richness. TCRdb mirrors the immuneACCESS table, restricted to in-frame sequences. Some clones are absent from its copies; in checked studies, under half trace to an unresolved V gene, and the reason for the others is unknown. The V and J calls and the clone size are those of that table, but D and trimming were determined from the DNA. This sample lists fewer than 600,000 clones; roughly four fifths were detected once. Together, the top ten hold more than 10% of the sample.

The donors were healthy, HIV-negative adults who had no recently reported acute infections or vaccinations. Only Caucasian adults living in Nashville, Tennessee, USA were represented among the donors. In the unsorted samples, 70 million to 95 million PBMCs were counted, and genomic DNA was extracted using the QIAamp DNA Blood Mini kit. Blood was collected by leukapheresis, and PBMCs were isolated by Ficoll-Histopaque density gradient centrifugation and then cryopreserved in liquid nitrogen vapor phase. This clone was picked up one time. The antigen this receptor binds is unknown. No per-base quality is available; no much larger clone lies one base away.

The TCR was taken from a woman in her thirties or forties in good health. Some clones in this sample may be carry-over from other donors' samples. The chain is made from TRBV10-3 and TRBJ1-6, and TRBD1 matches 10 of the central bases. Sequenced input: PBMCs. The sequenced DNA is TGTGCCACAACCGGGACAGGGGACTCACCCCTCCACTTT. Its product reads: CATTGTGDSPLHF.